Following are 3 T cell receptor beta chains from one sample sequenced in a study of early T cells in non-severe SARS-CoV-2 infection. Each CDR3 protein gets one entry after TCRdb re-called the 5' RACE reads with MiXCR. The data contain 50,000 to 60,000 distinct CDR3 sequences, roughly an eighth of them singletons. The specimen sequenced was whole blood. The origin of the receptors is an adult who was a healthcare worker with PCR-confirmed SARS-CoV-2 infection or an uninfected control (not recorded which).

The V and J genes are TRBV5-4 and TRBJ2-5; D uncertain. Germline V gene lookup returns CDR1 SGHNT and CDR2 YYREEE (reference sequence). V shed 2 bases and J shed 1 base, with 6 bases lying between them. The CDR3 contains 13 residues. CDR3 sequence: CASSFRAQETQYF. DNA of the CDR3: TGTGCCAGCAGCTTTAGAGCCCAAGAGACCCAGTACTTC.

This chain uses TRBV7-9 with TRBJ2-7, with D perhaps being TRBD1 or TRBD2 (5 bases each). Germline lookup yields CDR1 SEHNR and CDR2 FQNEAQ (reference sequence). The V gene lost 4 bases and the J gene lost 4 bases, with 14 bases spanning the gap. The CDR3 extends over 14 amino acids. CDR3 in DNA: TGTGCCAGCAGCTCACCCGGGGCGTCTTACGAGCAGTACTTC. This sequence encodes CASSSPGASYEQYF.

V gene TRBV5-4 combines with J gene TRBJ1-1; D unresolved. This CDR3 region has 18 residues. Trimming left V 4 bases short and J 1 base short, with 23 bases between. The V gene's germline CDR1 is SGHNT and CDR2 YYREEE (reference sequence). The CDR3: CASSTLAQRGAGNTEAFF. CDR3 sequence (DNA): TGTGCCAGCAGCACCCTGGCCCAGCGGGGTGCGGGGAACACTGAAGCTTTCTTT.